This section outlines one T cell receptor (beta chain) sequence together with its context. Its antigen is not known. The sort gate was single viable CD3+CD4+CD8-CD45RO+ cells for memory CD4+ T cells. The data were taken from a study of memory CD4+ T cells and cytomegalovirus serostatus. At the level of the study: Donors were healthy Belgian adults, under 10 CMV seropositive and about two dozen seronegative. Broader study findings: CD4+ memory repertoires contained about 40% of the 164 reported CMV TCRbeta sequences. The CMV-associated TCR signature appears largely within the CD4+ memory repertoire.

Original analysis: After removing out-of-frame reads, millions of distinct TCRbeta sequences remained. Sequenced by immunoSEQ multiplex PCR; TCRdb stores in-frame clones only, minus some. The DNA gave D and trimming, while V, J and clone size come from that table. The sample holds just under 95,000 clones, roughly 80% seen once. The V gene lost 5 bases and the J gene lost 6 bases, with 17 bases spanning the gap. The CDR3 loop spans 15 amino acids. Germline values: CDR1 SGHTA, CDR2 FQGNSA. The sequence was collected from an adult in good health and CMV-seropositive. Material for sequencing was memory CD4+ T cells from blood. This rearrangement joins TRBV7-2 to TRBJ2-1; D is ambiguous. The CDR3 DNA is TGTGCCAGCAGCCGTGATCGATCTTCGGGCAATGAGCAGTTCTTC. Its translation is CASSRDRSSGNEQFF.